The next 29 T cell receptor beta chains were all read from a single sample in a study of Ad26.COV2.S vaccination and SARS-CoV-2 variants (dated by TCRdb to 2020 to 2023). The sample's treatment or condition label, in plain terms: some 19 received Ad26.COV2.S at low or high dose, single or two shots; 5 received placebo; per-sample allocation not given. For vaccine and placebo recipients, repertoires were sequenced using samples collected on day 63 after the first injection. Library preparation was by the immunoSEQ multiplex PCR assay. The table comes from immuneACCESS by way of TCRdb, which keeps in-frame sequences with V and J called. Part of the clones is missing from these tables; in studies checked, under half for an unresolved V gene and the rest for unknown reasons. The sample table shows hundreds of thousands of clones, and approximately 90% are seen once. The ten largest clonotypes hold more than 10% of the sample.

The sequenced sample was peripheral blood, obtained in a trial of Ad26.COV2.S vaccine versus placebo. Source of these receptors: a person between 18 and 65 years old who received the Ad26.COV2.S COVID-19 vaccine or a placebo.

This clone was detected once. This chain uses TRBV7-2 with TRBJ2-5, with D unclear. The CDR3 has 13 residues. V gave up 5 bases and J gave up 3 bases, with 10 bases separating them. The germline gives CDR1 SGHTA, CDR2 FQGNSA. CDR3 residues: CASSINSKETQYF. In nucleotides, the CDR3 is TGTGCCAGCAGCATTAATTCAAAAGAGACCCAGTACTTC.

The chain employs TRBV3-1 (or the pseudogene TRBV3-2) and TRBJ1-5; unclear D gene. The CDR3 contains 17 residues. The germline CDR1 and CDR2 sequences are LGHDT and YNNKEL (reference sequence). V gave up 5 bases and J gave up 1 base, with 18 bases separating them. This chain's CDR3 is CASSFRREEASNQPQHF. The CDR3, as DNA: TGTGCCAGCAGCTTCCGGCGAGAGGAGGCGAGCAATCAGCCCCAGCATTTT.

The CDR3 region is CASTTTSGRVGTDTQYF. The CDR3 bases are TGTGCCAGCACTACGACTAGCGGGAGGGTCGGCACAGATACGCAGTATTTT. This rearrangement joins TRBV27 to TRBJ2-3; 14 bases map to TRBD2. CDR1 MNHEY and CDR2 SMNVEV come from the germline V gene (reference sequence). V was pared by 7 bases and J by 1 base, with 7 bases of the junction left unmatched. This CDR3 has 17 residues.

This sequence joins TRBV7-9 and TRBJ2-1, with 10 bases fitting TRBD2. V was clipped by 4 bases and J by 7 bases; unmatched bases: 10. CDR1 is SEHNR, CDR2 FQNEAQ, per germline (reference sequence). This CDR3 contains 16 residues. DNA for the CDR3: TGTGCCAGCAGCTCAGCCGTGACTAGCGGGTGGAATGAGCAGTTCTTC. Encoded protein: CASSSAVTSGWNEQFF.

V is TRBV27 and J is TRBJ2-1, with TRBD2 identical over 11 bases. With 5 bases clipped from V and 0 bases from J, the junction kept 6 bases outside the gene matches. The CDR3 is 17 amino acids. CDR1 and CDR2 (germline): MNHEY, SMNVEV (reference sequence). The CDR3 here is CASSPRLAGSSYNEQFF. For the CDR3, the DNA is TGTGCCAGCAGTCCCCGACTAGCGGGAAGCTCCTACAATGAGCAGTTCTTC.

The chain uses TRBV10-2 and TRBJ2-5; TRBD1 matches at 10 bases. This CDR3 contains 15 residues. Germline V lookup: CDR1 WSHSY, CDR2 SAAADI. After removal of 5 bases from V and 5 bases from J, the junction contained 8 bases not matched to a gene. CDR3 DNA: TGCGCCAGCAGTCGGACAGGGGGTGGGCTGGAGACCCAGTACTTC. Its translation: CASSRTGGGLETQYF.

V usage is TRBV5-4 and J usage is TRBJ1-1, with D possibly TRBD1 on 6 matching bases. The CDR3 is 16 residues long. Germline loops: CDR1 SGHNT, CDR2 YYREEE (reference sequence). The V and J ends lost 0 bases and 4 bases respectively, with 16 bases between them. CDR3 in DNA: TGTGCCAGCAGCTTGGGGGGCCCAGGGGCAAGCACTGAAGCTTTCTTT. Protein: CASSLGGPGASTEAFF. Based on the CDR3 plus reference TRBV5-4 and TRBJ1-1, the full variable domain is ETGVTQSPTHLIKTRGQQVTLRCSSQSGHNTVSWYQQALGQGPQFIFQYYREEENGRGNFPPRFSGLQFPNYSSELNVNALELDDSALYLCASSLGGPGASTEAFFGQGTRLTVV.

V usage is TRBV18 and J usage is TRBJ1-4; D remains unclear. V dropped 3 bases and J dropped 0 bases, with 8 bases sitting between them. CDR3 length equals 15 residues. Germline CDR1 is KGHSH and CDR2 is LQKENI. CDR3 in amino acids: CASSPERPTNEKLFF. DNA for the CDR3: TGTGCCAGCTCACCTGAACGGCCAACTAATGAAAAACTGTTTTTT.

The chain couples TRBV19 to TRBJ2-3, with a weak D call TRBD2 (6 bases). The germline V gene has CDR1 LNHDA and CDR2 SQIVND (reference sequence). Trimming removed 10 bases at V and 0 bases at J, with 11 bases between. The CDR3 loop spans 13 amino acids. CDR3 amino acids: CATSASSTDTQYF. Written as DNA, the CDR3 is TGTGCCACTAGCGCATCAAGCACAGATACGCAGTATTTT.

CDR3: CASSYGEPSDTQYF. As DNA, the CDR3 is TGTGCCAGCAGTTATGGGGAGCCGTCAGATACGCAGTATTTT. The rearrangement joins TRBV6-5 to TRBJ2-3, with D possibly matching TRBD2 (5 bases). CDR1 is MNHEY and CDR2 is SVGAGI in the germline V gene. The CDR3 runs to 14 residues. The V end lost 3 bases, the J end lost 4 bases, and 11 bases lay between the germline ends.

The rearrangement joins TRBV11-2 to TRBJ2-7; unclear D gene. CDR1 is SGHAT and CDR2 is FQNNGV in the germline V gene. The CDR3 is 13 amino acids. The V and J ends lost 6 bases and 4 bases respectively, with 13 bases between them. CDR3 in amino acids: CASRQGGAYEQYF. The CDR3 DNA follows: TGTGCCAGCAGACAAGGCGGCGCTTACGAGCAGTACTTC.

The rearrangement links TRBV5-1 to TRBJ2-5, with 8 bases identical to TRBD2. The CDR3 has 16 residues. From germline, CDR1 is SGHRS and CDR2 YFSETQ. The J segment lost 5 bases and the V segment lost 3 bases, leaving 12 bases of the junction unmatched. The CDR3 loop is CASSSRLAKDVETQYF. The CDR3 coding sequence is TGCGCCAGCAGCTCCAGACTAGCGAAAGACGTCGAGACCCAGTACTTC.

The CDR3 sequence is CASSQRAGVGTDTQYF. The CDR3 nucleotides are TGTGCCAGCAGCCAACGGGCGGGAGTGGGAACAGATACGCAGTATTTT. The chain uses TRBV3-1 (or the pseudogene TRBV3-2) and TRBJ2-3, with 7 bases fitting TRBD2. After removal of 2 bases from V and 3 bases from J, the junction contained 8 bases not matched to a gene. Germline V CDR1 and CDR2: LGHDT, YNNKEL (reference sequence). There are 16 residues in the CDR3.

This clone was seen once. The chain links TRBV21-1 to TRBJ1-5. TRBV21-1 is assigned pseudogene status. This CDR3 comprises 16 residues. The CDR3 coding sequence is TGTGCCAGCAGCAAAGAGTCGGGGGAGAGCAATCAGCCCCAGCATTTT. As protein: CASSKESGESNQPQHF.

For the CDR3, the DNA is TGTGCCAGCAGCCAACAGGGGATGAACACTGAAGCTTTCTTT. Translating it yields CASSQQGMNTEAFF. This rearrangement joins TRBV3-1 (or the pseudogene TRBV3-2) to TRBJ1-1; possible D gene TRBD1, 6 bases. CDR1 is LGHDT, CDR2 YNNKEL, per germline (reference sequence). The length of the CDR3 is 14 residues. Deletions cut 2 bases from V and 0 bases from J, with 7 bases between.

CDR3 in amino acids: CAWMDSPNYGYTF. CDR3 in DNA: TGTGCCTGGATGGACAGTCCTAACTATGGCTACACCTTC. The V call is TRBV30, the J call TRBJ1-2; tentatively, D is TRBD1 (6 bases). The V and J ends lost 4 bases and 0 bases respectively, with 9 bases between them. The CDR3 contains 13 residues. Germline-derived CDR1 and CDR2 are GTSNPN and SVGIG (reference sequence). Supplemented by reference TRBV30 and TRBJ1-2, the full variable domain reads SQTIHQWPATLVQPVGSPLSLECTVEGTSNPNLYWYRQAAGRGLQLLFYSVGIGQISSEVPQNLSASRPQDRQFILSSKKLLLSDSGFYLCAWMDSPNYGYTFGSGTRLTVV.

The chain has TRBV7-3 and TRBJ2-2; unclear D gene. The V gene lost 2 bases and the J gene lost 7 bases, with 5 bases spanning the gap. This CDR3 has 12 amino acids. CDR1 SGHTA and CDR2 FQGTGA come from the germline V gene. This chain's CDR3 is CASSLGLGELFF. For the CDR3, the DNA is TGTGCCAGCAGCTTAGGTCTCGGGGAGCTGTTTTTT.

V gene TRBV14 combines with J gene TRBJ2-7; D is unresolved. V lost 4 bases to trimming and J lost 2 bases, with 15 bases between them. This CDR3 contains 15 residues. Germline CDR1 is SGHDN and CDR2 is FVKESK. CDR3 residues: CASSPGWDYTYEQYF. The CDR3, as DNA: TGTGCCAGCAGCCCCGGGTGGGATTACACCTACGAGCAGTACTTC.

V is TRBV7-9 and J is TRBJ1-2; 8 nucleotides match TRBD1. The length of the CDR3 is 16 residues. The V gene end was trimmed by 4 bases and the J gene end by 8 bases; junction bases not matched to a gene: 15. Germline CDR1 SEHNR, CDR2 FQNEAQ (reference sequence). The CDR3 DNA sequence: TGTGCCAGCAGCTACGAAGGGGGCAGGGGGCGAGGCGGCTACACCTTC. This translates into CASSYEGGRGRGGYTF.

The rearrangement links TRBV10-2 to TRBJ2-1, with D unresolved. Germline V gives CDR1 WSHSY, CDR2 SAAADI. The CDR3 sequence is 13 residues long. Trimming took 2 bases from V and 4 from J, leaving 6 bases between them. CDR3 loop: CASSEIGYNEQFF. CDR3 coding DNA: TGCGCCAGCAGTGAGATCGGATACAATGAGCAGTTCTTC.

This chain joins TRBV6-1 and TRBJ2-5, with TRBD2 identical over 8 bases. The CDR3 runs to 15 residues. Per germline, CDR1 MNHNS and CDR2 SASEGT. After removal of 3 bases from V and 3 bases from J, the junction contained 6 bases not matched to a gene. The CDR3, as DNA: TGTGCCAGCAGTGACCCGGGACTAGGAGAAGAGACCCAGTACTTC. It encodes CASSDPGLGEETQYF.

This chain uses TRBV2 with TRBJ1-2, with 7 bases lining up with TRBD1. Germline V CDR1 and CDR2: SNHLY, FYNNEI. V shed 2 bases and J 3 bases; nucleotides not matched to a gene: 6. The CDR3 runs 15 residues. The CDR3 spells CASSEFGGTDYGYTF. The CDR3 DNA reads TGTGCCAGCAGTGAATTTGGGGGGACAGACTATGGCTACACCTTC.

The DNA for the CDR3 is TGTGCCAGTAGGTTGCGGGAGGGCCTCAATGAGCAGTTCTTC. This sequence encodes CASRLREGLNEQFF. The genes are TRBV19 and TRBJ2-1; 9 positions agree with TRBD2. Germline loops: CDR1 LNHDA, CDR2 SQIVND (reference sequence). V shed 6 bases, J shed 6 bases, and the junction held 6 bases outside the gene matches. This CDR3 contains 14 residues. The entire variable domain, with the rest obtained from reference TRBV19 and TRBJ2-1, is as follows: DGGITQSPKYLFRKEGQNVTLSCEQNLNHDAMYWYRQDPGQGLRLIYYSQIVNDFQKGDIAEGYSVSREKKESFPLTVTSAQKNPTAFYLCASRLREGLNEQFFGPGTRLTVL.

The rearrangement joins TRBV7-9 to TRBJ1-2; 12 bases match TRBD1. V lost 2 bases and J lost 4; bases outside the gene matches: 5. The CDR3 spans 16 residues. Germline lookup yields CDR1 SEHNR and CDR2 FQNEAQ (reference sequence). The CDR3 reads CASSLMGQGAGYGYTF. The CDR3 DNA is TGTGCCAGCAGCTTAATGGGACAGGGGGCGGGCTATGGCTACACCTTC.

This clone was seen once. This chain uses TRBV21-1 with TRBJ1-2; TRBD1, as called in the table, went unchecked against the DNA. TRBV21-1 is tagged as a pseudogene. The CDR3 loop spans 15 amino acids. DNA of the CDR3: TGTGCCAGCAGCAAGGGGACAGGCGCTAACTATGGCTACACCTTC. The encoded protein is CASSKGTGANYGYTF.

This chain connects TRBV7-2 to TRBJ2-1; D remains unclear. The CDR3 extends over 13 amino acids. Germline CDR1 SGHTA, CDR2 FQGNSA. V gave up 0 bases and J gave up 7 bases, with 7 bases separating them. The CDR3 reads CASSLAPLNEQFF. The CDR3 DNA sequence: TGTGCCAGCAGCTTAGCGCCTCTGAATGAGCAGTTCTTC.

The chain employs TRBV21-1 and TRBJ1-3. TRBV21-1 has pseudogene status. CDR3 length: 17 residues. The CDR3 region is CASSKGGRPYDGNTIYF. CDR3 nucleotides: TGTGCCAGCAGCAAGGGGGGCCGTCCCTATGATGGAAACACCATATATTTT.

The rearrangement uses TRBV5-5 and TRBJ2-1; D is unresolved. Deletions cut 2 bases from V and 8 bases from J, with 8 bases between. The CDR3 runs to 12 residues. CDR1 and CDR2 from the germline V gene are SGHKS and YYEKEE (reference sequence). CDR3 nucleotides: TGTGCCAGCAGCTTTAGGGTCCATGAGCAGTTCTTC. Protein sequence: CASSFRVHEQFF.

This sequence joins TRBV6-5 and TRBJ1-1, with a weak D call TRBD1 (5 bases). Germline CDR1 reads MNHEY; CDR2 reads SVGAGI. The CDR3 sequence is 14 residues long. Trimming removed 7 bases at V and 1 base at J, with 13 bases between. This CDR3 reads CASTKWDGNTEAFF. The CDR3 bases are TGTGCCAGCACTAAATGGGACGGGAACACTGAAGCTTTCTTT.